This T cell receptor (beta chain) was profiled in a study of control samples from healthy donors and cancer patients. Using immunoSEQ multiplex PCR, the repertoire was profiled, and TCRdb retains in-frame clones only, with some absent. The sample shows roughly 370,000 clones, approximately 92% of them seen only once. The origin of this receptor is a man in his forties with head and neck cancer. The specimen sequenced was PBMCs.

Written as DNA, the CDR3 is TGCGCCAGCAGCCCTGACACTAACTATGGCTACACCTTC. This codes for CASSPDTNYGYTF. The chain employs TRBV5-1 and TRBJ1-2; no clear D. Trimming cost V 4 bases and J 0 bases, with 7 bases left between them. Germline CDR1 SGHRS, CDR2 YFSETQ. The CDR3 has 13 residues.